Given below is one T cell receptor beta chain in context. Its antigen is currently unknown. TCRdb keeps only in-frame clones here, not all; method: immunoSEQ multiplex PCR. Seen here are around 2.5 million clones, roughly 93% observed once, and the top ten hold approximately 0.37%. Germline CDR1 reads SGHRS; CDR2 reads YFSETQ. The CDR3 contains 15 residues. Trimming took 4 bases from V and 6 from J, leaving 20 bases between them. These data come from a study of shared clonotypes between healthy human individuals. Whole-study context: Donors were a couple of women and a few men aged 18 to 49. Notes on the study in general: Sequencing depth was expected to affect clonotype sharing among donors.

CD4+ cells were split into CD45RA+ naive and CD45RA-negative memory subsets. This TCR was recovered from a young man in good health. Some clones in this sample may be carry-over from other donors' samples. Sequenced sample: naive CD4+ T cells from PBMCs. Subset specified: CD45RA+ positively selected. The genes are TRBV5-1 and TRBJ2-7; a weak D match, TRBD2 (5 bases). The CDR3, as DNA: TGCGCCAGCAGCGCCTCGGGCACGGGTGGAGGCGAGCAGTACTTC. Amino acids: CASSASGTGGGEQYF. The full variable domain, rest sourced from reference TRBV5-1 and TRBJ2-7, is KAGVTQTPRYLIKTRGQQVTLSCSPISGHRSVSWYQQTPGQGLQFLFEYFSETQRNKGNFPGRFSGRQFSNSRSEMNVSTLELGDSALYLCASSASGTGGGEQYFGPGTRLTVT.